A single sample is the source of the 6 T cell receptor beta chains below, sequenced in a study of blood T cell repertoires in COVID-19. Some clones are missing from TCRdb's copy, which holds only in-frame ones; the method was immunoSEQ multiplex PCR. The profile shows some 180,000 clones, approximately 80% of them singletons. Sequenced: peripheral blood. The receptor source for this set is a woman aged 80 or over with COVID-19, enrolled during active disease.

The chain combines TRBV5-6 with TRBJ1-1, with a weak D call TRBD1 (6 bases). Deletions cut 0 bases from V and 0 bases from J, with 18 bases between. Germline V gives CDR1 SGHDT, CDR2 YYEEEE. This CDR3 comprises 18 residues. The CDR3 sequence: CASSLVGPVWGLNTEAFF. The CDR3 bases are TGTGCCAGCAGCTTGGTGGGACCGGTCTGGGGGCTGAACACTGAAGCTTTCTTT.

In its sample, this clone was seen once. The chain recombines TRBV11-2 with TRBJ2-5; D possibly corresponds to TRBD2 (5 bases). This CDR3 comprises 13 residues. V dropped 3 bases and J dropped 3 bases, with 8 bases sitting between them. CDR1 is SGHAT, CDR2 FQNNGV, per germline. CDR3 DNA sequence: TGTGCCAGCAGCTTCGACGGGGAAGAGACCCAGTACTTC. This codes for CASSFDGEETQYF.

The chain's CDR3 is CASRRLEGSTDTQYF. In DNA form, the CDR3 reads TGTGCCAGTAGACGCCTGGAGGGGAGCACAGATACGCAGTATTTT. This sequence joins TRBV19 and TRBJ2-3, with D possibly being TRBD2 (6 bases). With 6 bases removed from V and 0 bases from J, the gap between germline ends came to 13 bases. Germline CDR1 LNHDA, CDR2 SQIVND (reference sequence). The CDR3 length is 15 residues. Combining the CDR3 with reference TRBV19 and TRBJ2-3 gives the whole variable domain DGGITQSPKYLFRKEGQNVTLSCEQNLNHDAMYWYRQDPGQGLRLIYYSQIVNDFQKGDIAEGYSVSREKKESFPLTVTSAQKNPTAFYLCASRRLEGSTDTQYFGPGTRLTVL.

This chain uses TRBV7-9 with TRBJ2-2; D call uncertain. The CDR3 loop spans 14 amino acids. V was clipped by 2 bases and J by 6 bases, with 10 bases between them. The germline gives CDR1 SEHNR, CDR2 FQNEAQ (reference sequence). The CDR3 DNA sequence: TGTGCCAGCAGCTTAATGCACAGTTCCGGGGAGCTGTTTTTT. Translation gives CASSLMHSSGELFF. Full variable domain (remainder filled in from reference TRBV7-9 and TRBJ2-2): DTGVSQNPRHKITKRGQNVTFRCDPISEHNRLYWYRQTLGQGPEFLTYFQNEAQLEKSRLLSDRFSAERPKGSFSTLEIQRTEQGDSAMYLCASSLMHSSGELFFGEGSRLTVL.

This chain uses TRBV28 with TRBJ2-7, with no clear D. Trimming shortened V by 7 bases and J by 6 bases, and 16 bases separated the two germline ends. CDR1 and CDR2 (germline): MDHEN, SYDVKM. There are 13 residues in the CDR3. The CDR3 sequence: CASTPGLHGEQYF. The CDR3 coding sequence is TGTGCCAGCACTCCAGGCCTGCATGGCGAGCAGTACTTC.

The chain has TRBV7-9 and TRBJ1-1; 11 bases are shared with TRBD1. Looked up from germline, CDR1 is SEHNR and CDR2 is FQNEAQ (reference sequence). The ends lost 5 bases at V and 10 bases at J; junction bases unmatched: 6. The CDR3 is 13 residues long. The CDR3 region has the DNA TGTGCCAGCAGCAAGATGGGACAGGGGGTAGCTTTCTTT. Protein: CASSKMGQGVAFF.